Listed below are T cell receptor beta chains from one sample, sequenced in a study of regulatory dendritic cells for organ transplantation. The method was immunoSEQ multiplex PCR; TCRdb's version includes in-frame clones alone and lacks a portion of them. The sample includes more than 10,000 clones, roughly 91% of them seen just once. These TCRs' antigens remain unknown. Sequenced: naive CD8+ T cells from blood cultured with dendritic cells. These receptors all come from a human donor in good health. Both conserved end residues are part of each CDR3. D genes are given only for firm matches. Size is stated for part of the rows, as once, few or many counts, or as a class when the clone is expanded.

CDR3 protein: CASSPTSGGGPGDNEQFF
D gene: TRBD2
J gene: TRBJ2-1
clone size: -
V gene: TRBV4-1

CDR3 protein: CASSLSGNRYEQYF
D gene: -
J gene: TRBJ2-7
clone size: -
V gene: TRBV6-5

CDR3 protein: CASSFSGGPYEQYF
D gene: TRBD2
J gene: TRBJ2-7
clone size: -
V gene: TRBV27

CDR3 protein: CSVDREWDEQFF
D gene: -
J gene: TRBJ2-1
clone size: -
V gene: TRBV29-1

CDR3 protein: CASSQRGREQFF
D gene: -
J gene: TRBJ2-1
clone size: -
V gene: TRBV7-6

CDR3 protein: CASSDRGGEMGEQFF
D gene: TRBD1
J gene: TRBJ2-1
clone size: -
V gene: TRBV28

CDR3 protein: CASSILAGVNIQYF
D gene: TRBD2
J gene: TRBJ2-4
clone size: -
V gene: TRBV27

CDR3 protein: CASSQRLWQPQHF
D gene: -
J gene: TRBJ1-5
clone size: few
V gene: TRBV4-1

CDR3 protein: CATSRDRLGAGDAEAFF
D gene: -
J gene: TRBJ1-1
clone size: -
V gene: TRBV15

CDR3 protein: CASSRGGTGDQPQHF
D gene: TRBD1
J gene: TRBJ1-5
clone size: -
V gene: TRBV2

CDR3 protein: CASSQDGVSTDTQYF
D gene: -
J gene: TRBJ2-3
clone size: -
V gene: TRBV4-3

CDR3 protein: CASSLAQWGTEAFF
D gene: -
J gene: TRBJ1-1
clone size: -
V gene: TRBV7-6

CDR3 protein: CASSFERTGSNTGELFF
D gene: TRBD1
J gene: TRBJ2-2
clone size: -
V gene: TRBV28

CDR3 protein: CASSLFGPSSSNIQYF
D gene: -
J gene: TRBJ2-4
clone size: -
V gene: TRBV7-6

CDR3 protein: CASSGWDIRLNTEAFF
D gene: -
J gene: TRBJ1-1
clone size: -
V gene: TRBV18

CDR3 protein: CASGNFLGAYEQYF
D gene: -
J gene: TRBJ2-7
clone size: -
V gene: TRBV27

CDR3 protein: CASSFSGNRLELFF
D gene: -
J gene: TRBJ2-2
clone size: once
V gene: TRBV27

CDR3 protein: CASSPLGSSGRNEQFF
D gene: TRBD2
J gene: TRBJ2-1
clone size: once
V gene: TRBV4-1

CDR3 protein: CASSLGDEQFF
D gene: -
J gene: TRBJ2-1
clone size: -
V gene: TRBV27

CDR3 protein: CASKFLEDEYGYTF
D gene: -
J gene: TRBJ1-2
clone size: few
V gene: TRBV6-5

CDR3 protein: CASSFRTSGNQETQYF
D gene: TRBD2
J gene: TRBJ2-5
clone size: -
V gene: TRBV13

CDR3 protein: CASSQVEGFSYEQYF
D gene: -
J gene: TRBJ2-7
clone size: -
V gene: TRBV4-1

CDR3 protein: CASRFTGAEQFF
D gene: TRBD1
J gene: TRBJ2-1
clone size: once
V gene: TRBV7-9

CDR3 protein: CASSPPTGAYEQYF
D gene: -
J gene: TRBJ2-7
clone size: -
V gene: TRBV27

CDR3 protein: CASSLMALGYYGYTF
D gene: -
J gene: TRBJ1-2
clone size: -
V gene: TRBV28

CDR3 protein: CASSQADSTFYGYTF
D gene: -
J gene: TRBJ1-2
clone size: -
V gene: TRBV4-1

CDR3 protein: CASSQRELGVFDEQYF
D gene: -
J gene: TRBJ2-7
clone size: -
V gene: TRBV14

CDR3 protein: CASSHNRGNEQYF
D gene: -
J gene: TRBJ2-7
clone size: -
V gene: TRBV4-2

CDR3 protein: CATADRGPYEQYF
D gene: TRBD1
J gene: TRBJ2-7
clone size: -
V gene: TRBV28

CDR3 protein: CASSRGGSRSSYNEQFF
D gene: TRBD2
J gene: TRBJ2-1
clone size: -
V gene: TRBV18

CDR3 protein: CASSLSGGSSYEQYF
D gene: -
J gene: TRBJ2-7
clone size: -
V gene: TRBV7-3

CDR3 protein: CASSFPGDGNTIYF
D gene: -
J gene: TRBJ1-3
clone size: -
V gene: TRBV5-1

CDR3 protein: CSVSGGTGELFF
D gene: TRBD2
J gene: TRBJ2-2
clone size: -
V gene: TRBV29-1

CDR3 protein: CASSPPAKADTQYF
D gene: -
J gene: TRBJ2-3
clone size: -
V gene: TRBV7-6

CDR3 protein: CASSVVAGIETEAFF
D gene: -
J gene: TRBJ1-1
clone size: few
V gene: TRBV9